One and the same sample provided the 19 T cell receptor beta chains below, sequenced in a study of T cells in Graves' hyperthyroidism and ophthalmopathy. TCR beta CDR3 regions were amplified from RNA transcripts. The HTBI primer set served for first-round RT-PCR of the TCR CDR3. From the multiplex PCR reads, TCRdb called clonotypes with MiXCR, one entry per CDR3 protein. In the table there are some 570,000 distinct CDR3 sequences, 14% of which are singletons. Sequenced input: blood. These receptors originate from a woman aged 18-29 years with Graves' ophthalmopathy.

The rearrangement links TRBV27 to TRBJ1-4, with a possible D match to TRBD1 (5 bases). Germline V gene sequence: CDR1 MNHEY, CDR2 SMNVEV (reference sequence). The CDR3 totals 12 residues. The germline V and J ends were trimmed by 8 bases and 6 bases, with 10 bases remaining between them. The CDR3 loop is CASGWGHEKLFF. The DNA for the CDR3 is TGTGCCAGCGGATGGGGACATGAAAAACTGTTTTTT.

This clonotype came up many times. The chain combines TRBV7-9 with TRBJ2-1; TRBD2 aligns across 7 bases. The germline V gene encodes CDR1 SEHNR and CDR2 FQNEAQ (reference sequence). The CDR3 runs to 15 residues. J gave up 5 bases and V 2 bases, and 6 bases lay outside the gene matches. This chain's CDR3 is CASSLSGTNNNEQFF. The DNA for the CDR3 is TGTGCCAGCAGCTTATCCGGGACTAACAACAATGAGCAGTTCTTC.

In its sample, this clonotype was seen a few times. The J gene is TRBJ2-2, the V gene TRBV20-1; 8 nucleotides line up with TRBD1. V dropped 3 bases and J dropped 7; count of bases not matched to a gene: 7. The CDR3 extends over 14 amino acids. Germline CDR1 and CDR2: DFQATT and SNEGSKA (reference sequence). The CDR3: CSARTGEGNGELFF. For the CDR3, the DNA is TGCAGTGCTAGGACAGGGGAAGGTAACGGGGAGCTGTTTTTT.

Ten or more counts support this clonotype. CDR3 protein: CASSLPGGSGEKLFF. The CDR3 coding sequence is TGTGCCAGCAGCCTACCAGGGGGCAGCGGTGAAAAACTGTTTTTT. V is TRBV7-9 and J is TRBJ1-4, with 8 bases that match TRBD1. This CDR3 comprises 15 residues. Germline CDR1 and CDR2: SEHNR and FQNEAQ (reference sequence). The V segment lost 5 bases and the J segment 7 bases; nucleotides outside the gene matches: 9.

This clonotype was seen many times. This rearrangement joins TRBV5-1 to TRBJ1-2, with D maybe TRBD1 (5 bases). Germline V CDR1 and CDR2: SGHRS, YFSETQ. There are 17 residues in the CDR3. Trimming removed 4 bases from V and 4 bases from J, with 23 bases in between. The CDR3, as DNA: TGCGCCAGCAGCCGACGGACGGATACGTCGGGGCTCTATGGCTACACCTTC. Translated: CASSRRTDTSGLYGYTF.

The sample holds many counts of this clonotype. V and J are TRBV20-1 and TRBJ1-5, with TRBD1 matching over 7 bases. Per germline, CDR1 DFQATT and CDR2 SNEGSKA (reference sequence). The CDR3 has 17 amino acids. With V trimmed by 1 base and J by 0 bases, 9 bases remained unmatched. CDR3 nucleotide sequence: TGCAGTGCTAGAGTTGGAACAGGGGCAAATAGCAATCAGCCCCAGCATTTT. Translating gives CSARVGTGANSNQPQHF.

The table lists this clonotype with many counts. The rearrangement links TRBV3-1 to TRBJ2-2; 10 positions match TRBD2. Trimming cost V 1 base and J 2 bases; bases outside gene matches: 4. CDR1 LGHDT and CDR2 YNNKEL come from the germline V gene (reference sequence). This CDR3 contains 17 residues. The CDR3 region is CASSQAGLAKNTGELFF. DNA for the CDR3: TGTGCCAGCAGCCAAGCGGGACTAGCGAAAAACACCGGGGAGCTGTTTTTT.

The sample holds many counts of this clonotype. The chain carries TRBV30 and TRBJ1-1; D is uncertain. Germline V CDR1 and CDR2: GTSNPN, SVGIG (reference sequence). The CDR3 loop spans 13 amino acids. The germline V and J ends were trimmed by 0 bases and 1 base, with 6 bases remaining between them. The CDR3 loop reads CAWSVGGNTEAFF. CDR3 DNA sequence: TGTGCCTGGAGTGTGGGAGGGAACACTGAAGCTTTCTTT.

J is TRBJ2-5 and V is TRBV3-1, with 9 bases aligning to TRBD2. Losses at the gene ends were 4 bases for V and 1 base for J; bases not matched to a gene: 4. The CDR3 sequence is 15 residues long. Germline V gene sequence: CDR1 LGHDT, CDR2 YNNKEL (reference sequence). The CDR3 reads CASSLRLAAQETQYF. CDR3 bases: TGTGCCAGCAGCCTCCGACTAGCGGCCCAAGAGACCCAGTACTTC.

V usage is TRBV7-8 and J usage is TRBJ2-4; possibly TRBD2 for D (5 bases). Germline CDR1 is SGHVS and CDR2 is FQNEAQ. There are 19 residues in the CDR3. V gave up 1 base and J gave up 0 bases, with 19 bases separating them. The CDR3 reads CASSLGMSGEWIAKNIQYF. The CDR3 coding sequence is TGTGCCAGCAGCTTAGGGATGTCCGGGGAGTGGATAGCCAAAAACATTCAGTACTTC.

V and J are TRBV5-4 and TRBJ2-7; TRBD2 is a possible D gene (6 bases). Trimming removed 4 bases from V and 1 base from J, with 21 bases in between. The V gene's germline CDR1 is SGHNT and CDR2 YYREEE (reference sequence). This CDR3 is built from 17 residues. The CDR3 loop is CASSAGLAVGPSYEQYF. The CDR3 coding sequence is TGTGCCAGCAGCGCTGGATTAGCGGTAGGGCCATCCTACGAGCAGTACTTC.

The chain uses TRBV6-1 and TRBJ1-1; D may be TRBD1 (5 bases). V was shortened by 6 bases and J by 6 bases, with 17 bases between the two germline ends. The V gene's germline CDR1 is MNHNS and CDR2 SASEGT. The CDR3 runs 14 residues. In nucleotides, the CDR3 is TGTGCCAGCAGCCACCGACAGCGCGTCGCTGAAGCTTTCTTT. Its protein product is CASSHRQRVAEAFF.

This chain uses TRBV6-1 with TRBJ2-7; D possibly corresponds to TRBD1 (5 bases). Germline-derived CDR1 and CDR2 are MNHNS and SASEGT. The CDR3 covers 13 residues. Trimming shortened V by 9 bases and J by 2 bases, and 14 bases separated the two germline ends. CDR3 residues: CASIGVKPYEQYF. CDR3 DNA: TGTGCCAGTATAGGGGTCAAGCCCTACGAGCAGTACTTC.

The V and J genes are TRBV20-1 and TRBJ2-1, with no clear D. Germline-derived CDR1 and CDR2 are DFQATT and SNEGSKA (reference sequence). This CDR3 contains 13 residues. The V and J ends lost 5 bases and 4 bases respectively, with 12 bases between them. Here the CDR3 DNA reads TGCAGTGCTCCCAGATGGTCTTACAATGAGCAGTTCTTC. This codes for CSAPRWSYNEQFF.

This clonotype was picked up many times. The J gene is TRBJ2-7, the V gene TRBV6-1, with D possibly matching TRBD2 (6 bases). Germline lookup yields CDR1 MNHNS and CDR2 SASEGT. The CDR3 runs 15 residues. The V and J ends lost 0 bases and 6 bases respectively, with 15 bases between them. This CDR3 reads CASSEAASEKGEQYF. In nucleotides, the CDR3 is TGTGCCAGCAGTGAAGCGGCTAGCGAGAAGGGCGAGCAGTACTTC.

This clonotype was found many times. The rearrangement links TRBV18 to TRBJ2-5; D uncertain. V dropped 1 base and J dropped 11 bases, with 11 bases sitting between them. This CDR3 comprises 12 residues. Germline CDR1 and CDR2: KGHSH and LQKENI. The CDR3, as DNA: TGTGCCAGCTCACCACGATCGTGGGTACAGTACTTC. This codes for CASSPRSWVQYF.

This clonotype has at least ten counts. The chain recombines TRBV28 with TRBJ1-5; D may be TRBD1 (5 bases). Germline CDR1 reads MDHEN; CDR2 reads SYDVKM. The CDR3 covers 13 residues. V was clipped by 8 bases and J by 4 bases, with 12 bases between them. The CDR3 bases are TGTGCCAGCCTGGGGCAGAGAAATCAGCCCCAGCATTTT. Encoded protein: CASLGQRNQPQHF.

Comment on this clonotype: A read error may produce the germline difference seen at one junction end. The CDR3 DNA is TGTGCCAGCAGTCACTCGGTCAGCCGGGAGACCCAGTACTTC. Protein sequence: CASSHSVSRETQYF. The chain carries TRBV6-2 or TRBV6-3 and TRBJ2-5; D gene ambiguous. There are 14 residues in the CDR3. Germline V gene lookup returns CDR1 MNHEY and CDR2 SVGEGT.

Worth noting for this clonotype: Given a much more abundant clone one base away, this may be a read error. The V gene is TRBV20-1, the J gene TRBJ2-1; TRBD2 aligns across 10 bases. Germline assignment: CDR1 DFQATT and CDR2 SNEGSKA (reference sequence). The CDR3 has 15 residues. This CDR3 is CSAPGAGGAYNEQSF. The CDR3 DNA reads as TGCAGTGCCCCAGGAGCGGGAGGGGCCTACAATGAGCAGTCCTTC.